The 4 T cell receptor beta chains reported below all come from one sample, sequenced in a study of T cell responses to AZD1222 COVID-19 vaccine. Assay used: immunoSEQ multiplex PCR; TCRdb lists only in-frame clones, some missing. Here the sample spans roughly 120,000 clones, 70% to 90% being singletons. Material: peripheral blood, obtained on day 0 of AZD1222 vaccination. Source of these receptors: an adult in good health.

This clone came up once. The rearrangement joins TRBV13 to TRBJ2-1; D is ambiguous. V was pared by 5 bases and J by 3 bases, with 14 bases between. From germline, CDR1 is PRHDT and CDR2 FYEKMQ (reference sequence). CDR3 length equals 15 residues. In nucleotides, the CDR3 is TGTGCCAGCAGCCCATTGTCGGCGGACTACAATGAGCAGTTCTTC. Amino acids: CASSPLSADYNEQFF.

V and J are TRBV28 and TRBJ1-1; possibly TRBD1 for D (6 bases). This CDR3 is built from 14 residues. V was cut by 5 bases and J by 3 bases, with 13 bases left in between. Per the germline V gene, CDR1 is MDHEN and CDR2 is SYDVKM. CDR3 sequence reads: CASSPPGTYTEAFF. As DNA, the CDR3 is TGTGCCAGCAGTCCCCCAGGGACATACACTGAAGCTTTCTTT.

The V gene is TRBV6-1, the J gene TRBJ1-4; D remains unclear. Germline assignment: CDR1 MNHNS and CDR2 SASEGT. The CDR3 contains 15 residues. The V end lost 2 bases, the J end lost 5 bases, and 12 bases lay between the germline ends. The CDR3 here is CASSELGWRNEKLFF. In DNA form, the CDR3 reads TGTGCCAGCAGTGAATTAGGATGGAGGAATGAAAAACTGTTTTTT.

V usage is TRBV6-1 and J usage is TRBJ2-7; maybe TRBD1 (5 bases). There are 13 residues in the CDR3. V dropped 3 bases and J dropped 3 bases, with 9 bases sitting between them. Germline loops: CDR1 MNHNS, CDR2 SASEGT. CDR3 in amino acids: CASSEAGRYEQYF. CDR3 sequence (DNA): TGTGCCAGCAGTGAGGCAGGGCGCTACGAGCAGTACTTC.